This T cell receptor beta chain was recorded in a study of cytomegalovirus exposure and HLA in healthy donors. As to this clone: Its antigen is still unknown.

Vbeta (60) and Jbeta (13) primers were used in the PCR. Clones were sequenced by immunoSEQ multiplex PCR, and TCRdb holds only the in-frame ones, with some missing. This sample has roughly 180,000 clones, with around 75% found just once. The germline V gene encodes CDR1 MNHEY and CDR2 SVGAGI. This CDR3 contains 13 residues. The V end lost 6 bases, the J end lost 1 base, and 9 bases lay between the germline ends. General observations from the study: Most of the TCR beta V segments (in an earlier analysis) were productive either about 87% or about 30% of the time. 87-base-pair reads could not separate some V segments, including TRBV6-2 and TRBV6-3. Looking again later, the authors saw that most CMV-associated TCR beta chains seemed HLA-restricted.

Material: PBMCs. The receptor was derived from a woman aged 25 to 39 in good health and CMV-seropositive. The chain recombines TRBV6-5 with TRBJ1-1; possible D gene TRBD1, 5 bases. CDR3 sequence reads: CASREDRNTEAFF. The CDR3 coding sequence is TGTGCCAGCAGAGAAGACAGGAACACTGAAGCTTTCTTT.